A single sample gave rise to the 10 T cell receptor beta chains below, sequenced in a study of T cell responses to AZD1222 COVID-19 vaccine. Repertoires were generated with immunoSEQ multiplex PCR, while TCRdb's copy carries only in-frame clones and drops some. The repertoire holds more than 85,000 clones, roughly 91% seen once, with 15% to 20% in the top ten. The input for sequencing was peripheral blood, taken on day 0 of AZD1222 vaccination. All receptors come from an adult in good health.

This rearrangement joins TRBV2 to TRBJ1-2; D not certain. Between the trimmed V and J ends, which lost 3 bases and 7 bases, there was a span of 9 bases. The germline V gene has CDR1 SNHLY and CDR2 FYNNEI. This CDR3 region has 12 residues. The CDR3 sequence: CASSEVRGGYTF. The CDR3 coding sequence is TGTGCCAGCAGTGAGGTCCGGGGTGGCTACACCTTC.

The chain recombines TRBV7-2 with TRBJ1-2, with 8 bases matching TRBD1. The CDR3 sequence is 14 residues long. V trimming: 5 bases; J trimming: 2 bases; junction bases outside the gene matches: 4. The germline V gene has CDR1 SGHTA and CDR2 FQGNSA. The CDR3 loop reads CASSKGQENYGYTF. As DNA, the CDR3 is TGTGCCAGCAGCAAGGGACAGGAGAACTATGGCTACACCTTC.

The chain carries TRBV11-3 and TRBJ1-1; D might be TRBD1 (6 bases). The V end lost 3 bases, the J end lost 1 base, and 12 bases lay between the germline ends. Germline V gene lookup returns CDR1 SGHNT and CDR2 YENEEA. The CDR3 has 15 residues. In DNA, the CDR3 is TGTGCCAGCAGCTTGGGCCTACAGGGGAACACTGAAGCTTTCTTT. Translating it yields CASSLGLQGNTEAFF.

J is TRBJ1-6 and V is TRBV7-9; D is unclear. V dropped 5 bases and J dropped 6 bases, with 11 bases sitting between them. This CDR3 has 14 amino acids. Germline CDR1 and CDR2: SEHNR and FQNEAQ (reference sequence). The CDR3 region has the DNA TGTGCCAGCAGCCCAGGACTGTCTAATTCACCCCTCCACTTT. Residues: CASSPGLSNSPLHF.

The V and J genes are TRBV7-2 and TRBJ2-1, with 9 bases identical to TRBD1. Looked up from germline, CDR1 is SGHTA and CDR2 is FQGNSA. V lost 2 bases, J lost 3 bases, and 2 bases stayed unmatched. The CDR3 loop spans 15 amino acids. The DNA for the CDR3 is TGTGCCAGCAGCTTAAGGGACAGGGTCTACAATGAGCAGTTCTTC. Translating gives CASSLRDRVYNEQFF.

CDR3 loop: CASIGSTGELFF. The CDR3, as DNA: TGCGCCAGCATCGGGTCGACCGGGGAGCTGTTTTTT. The chain links TRBV5-1 to TRBJ2-2, with D unclear. V lost 6 bases and J 5 bases, leaving 8 bases between the germline ends. Germline V gene sequence: CDR1 SGHRS, CDR2 YFSETQ. The CDR3 is made up of 12 amino acids.

The CDR3 DNA reads as TGTGCCACCAGTGATTGGGGCGAGGGCCGGGTGGAGACCCAGTACTTC. Protein: CATSDWGEGRVETQYF. This sequence joins TRBV24-1 and TRBJ2-5; D is tentatively TRBD1 or TRBD2 (5 bases each). From germline, CDR1 is KGHDR and CDR2 SFDVKD. Trimming shortened V by 2 bases and J by 5 bases, and 17 bases separated the two germline ends. CDR3 length: 16 amino acids.

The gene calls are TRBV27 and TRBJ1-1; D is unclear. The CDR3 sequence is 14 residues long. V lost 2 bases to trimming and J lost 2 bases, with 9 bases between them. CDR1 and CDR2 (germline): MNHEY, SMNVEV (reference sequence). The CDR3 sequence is CASSLRTTNTEAFF. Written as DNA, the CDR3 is TGTGCCAGCAGTTTACGGACGACCAACACTGAAGCTTTCTTT.

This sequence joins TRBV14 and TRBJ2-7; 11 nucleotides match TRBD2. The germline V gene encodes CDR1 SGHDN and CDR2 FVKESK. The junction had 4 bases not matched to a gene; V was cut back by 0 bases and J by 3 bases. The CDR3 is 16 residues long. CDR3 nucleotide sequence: TGTGCCAGCAGCCAAGAACCGGGACTAGCGGACTACGAGCAGTACTTC. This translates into CASSQEPGLADYEQYF.

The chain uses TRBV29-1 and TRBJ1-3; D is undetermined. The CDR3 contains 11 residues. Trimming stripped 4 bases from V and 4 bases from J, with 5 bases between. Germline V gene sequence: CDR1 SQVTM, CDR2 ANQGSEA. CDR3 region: CSVVRGNTIYF. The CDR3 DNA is TGCAGCGTTGTTCGGGGAAACACCATATATTTT.